Presented here are 29 T cell receptor beta chains from one specimen sequenced in a study of blood T cell repertoires in COVID-19. Generated by immunoSEQ multiplex PCR, the TCRdb table keeps only in-frame clones and is missing some. The sample records 250,000 to 350,000 clones, about 89% being singletons. The material sequenced was peripheral blood. The receptors here all came from a woman aged 55-70 years with acute or convalescent COVID-19.

The chain is built from TRBV5-5 and TRBJ1-5, with a tentative D call TRBD1 (5 bases). V shed 0 bases and J shed 4 bases, with 8 bases lying between them. Germline-derived CDR1 and CDR2 are SGHKS and YYEKEE (reference sequence). This CDR3 has 14 amino acids. The CDR3 here is CASSLDRINQPQHF. CDR3 nucleotide sequence: TGTGCCAGCAGCTTGGACAGGATAAATCAGCCCCAGCATTTT.

This rearrangement joins TRBV19 to TRBJ1-1; the match to TRBD1 covers 7 bases. CDR3 length: 15 amino acids. The germline V gene has CDR1 LNHDA and CDR2 SQIVND (reference sequence). The V gene end was trimmed by 3 bases and the J gene end by 0 bases; junction bases not matched to a gene: 4. The CDR3 nucleotides read TGTGCCAGTAGTATTTTGGACAGGATGAACACTGAAGCTTTCTTT. It encodes CASSILDRMNTEAFF.

This chain joins TRBV19 and TRBJ1-5; 7 bases are shared with TRBD1. Germline CDR1 LNHDA, CDR2 SQIVND (reference sequence). Germline trimming cut 2 bases from V and 6 bases from J; bases unmatched to any gene: 10. The CDR3 totals 16 residues. The CDR3 nucleotides are TGTGCCAGTAGTATACAAAAACAGGGGTTTATTCAGCCCCAGCATTTT. Translated, it gives CASSIQKQGFIQPQHF. The entire variable domain, with the rest obtained from reference TRBV19 and TRBJ1-5, is as follows: DGGITQSPKYLFRKEGQNVTLSCEQNLNHDAMYWYRQDPGQGLRLIYYSQIVNDFQKGDIAEGYSVSREKKESFPLTVTSAQKNPTAFYLCASSIQKQGFIQPQHFGDGTRLSIL.

This chain links TRBV2 with TRBJ2-7, with 10 nucleotides matching TRBD1. Trimming at V came to 4 bases and at J to 5 bases, leaving 8 bases not matched to a gene. The CDR3 runs to 15 residues. Per the germline V gene, CDR1 is SNHLY and CDR2 is FYNNEI. This chain's CDR3 is CASSVLGGQGNEQYF. As DNA, the CDR3 is TGTGCCAGCAGTGTTTTGGGGGGACAGGGGAACGAGCAGTACTTC. The whole variable domain, filled in from reference TRBV2 and TRBJ2-7, reads EPEVTQTPSHQVTQMGQEVILRCVPISNHLYFYWYRQILGQKVEFLVSFYNNEISEKSEIFDDQFSVERPDGSNFTLKIRSTKLEDSAMYFCASSVLGGQGNEQYFGPGTRLTVT.

This clone occurred a few times. V is TRBV19 and J is TRBJ2-7; 10 bases line up with TRBD1. CDR3 length: 18 residues. Trimming cost V 5 bases and J 0 bases; bases outside gene matches: 13. The germline CDR1 and CDR2 sequences are LNHDA and SQIVND (reference sequence). The CDR3 region is CASSSRGGQGSSSYEQYF. Here the CDR3 DNA reads TGTGCCAGTAGTTCTCGCGGGGGACAGGGGTCGAGCTCCTACGAGCAGTACTTC.

The chain has TRBV15 and TRBJ1-5; 9 bases agree with TRBD1. The trim removed 0 bases at V and 3 bases at J, leaving 3 bases unmatched. Germline values: CDR1 LNHNV, CDR2 YYDKDF (reference sequence). CDR3 length equals 16 residues. The CDR3 reads CATSRETGGDNQPQHF. The CDR3 DNA sequence: TGTGCCACCAGCAGAGAGACAGGGGGAGACAATCAGCCCCAGCATTTT.

J is TRBJ1-1 and V is TRBV25-1; the match to TRBD1 covers 8 bases. The V gene's germline CDR1 is MGHDK and CDR2 SYGVNS. The CDR3 sequence is 13 residues long. Trimming removed 3 bases from V and 11 bases from J; junction bases left unmatched: 8. CDR3 coding DNA: TGTGCCAGCAGTGATTGGGACAGGCCATCGGCTTTCTTT. It codes for CASSDWDRPSAFF.

V gene TRBV4-2 combines with J gene TRBJ2-1; D is perhaps TRBD2 (5 bases). Trimming removed 4 bases at V and 0 bases at J, with 13 bases between. The V gene's germline CDR1 is LGHNA and CDR2 YNFKEQ. This CDR3 is 16 amino acids long. Here the CDR3 DNA reads TGTGCCAGCAGCCCCGCTCAGCGGAGCTCCTACAATGAGCAGTTCTTC. Its translation: CASSPAQRSSYNEQFF.

This clone was counted a single time. The genes are TRBV28 and TRBJ2-7, with 12 bases that match TRBD1. V was pared by 3 bases and J by 4 bases, with 4 bases of the junction left unmatched. The germline V gene encodes CDR1 MDHEN and CDR2 SYDVKM. This CDR3 is 15 amino acids long. The chain's CDR3 is CASSFSGQGAYEQYF. Here the CDR3 DNA reads TGTGCCAGCAGTTTTTCGGGACAGGGGGCGTACGAGCAGTACTTC.

CDR3 in amino acids: CASSLSITGTSGGFSYNEQFF. CDR3 bases: TGTGCCAGCTCACTATCCATCACCGGGACTAGCGGGGGGTTCTCCTACAATGAGCAGTTCTTC. The chain is built from TRBV18 and TRBJ2-1; 15 positions agree with TRBD2. Germline CDR1 is KGHSH and CDR2 is LQKENI. The CDR3 totals 21 residues. The V and J ends lost 4 bases and 0 bases, in that order; junction bases with no gene match: 13. The entire variable domain, with the rest obtained from reference TRBV18 and TRBJ2-1, is as follows: NAGVMQNPRHLVRRRGQEARLRCSPMKGHSHVYWYRQLPEEGLKFMVYLQKENIIDESGMPKERFSAEFPKEGPSILRIQQVVRGDSAAYFCASSLSITGTSGGFSYNEQFFGPGTRLTVL.

This clone was picked up one time. The rearrangement joins TRBV18 to TRBJ1-1; the D gene is possibly TRBD1 (5 bases). From germline, CDR1 is KGHSH and CDR2 LQKENI. V was cut by 4 bases and J by 10 bases, with 22 bases left in between. CDR3 length: 15 residues. The CDR3 region is CASSLEQGLQAVAFF. DNA for the CDR3: TGTGCCAGCTCACTCGAGCAGGGCCTACAGGCAGTAGCTTTCTTT.

The chain couples TRBV7-6 to TRBJ1-4, with D possibly being TRBD1 (5 bases). Germline CDR1 is SGHVS and CDR2 is FNYEAQ. V was pared by 5 bases and J by 2 bases, with 15 bases between. CDR3 length equals 16 residues. The CDR3 DNA follows: TGTGCCAGCAGCAGAACCCCAGGGAAGACTAATGAAAAACTGTTTTTT. Translating gives CASSRTPGKTNEKLFF.

This clone has a handful of counts. V usage is TRBV5-6 and J usage is TRBJ2-2; D gene ambiguous. CDR1 and CDR2 from the germline V gene are SGHDT and YYEEEE. Trimming took off 1 base at V and 7 bases at J, with 5 bases between the two ends. This CDR3 is built from 12 residues. The DNA of the CDR3 is TGTGCCAGCAGCTTGTCCGTCGGGGAGCTGTTTTTT. This gives the protein CASSLSVGELFF.

The CDR3 DNA follows: TGTGCCAGCAGTAAGAGCGGGGGGGCAACAGATACGCAGTATTTT. Its protein product is CASSKSGGATDTQYF. The chain links TRBV7-3 to TRBJ2-3; 10 nucleotides match TRBD2. CDR1 is SGHTA and CDR2 is FQGTGA in the germline V gene. The CDR3 has 15 amino acids. V shed 6 bases and J 3 bases; nucleotides not matched to a gene: 6.

This chain joins TRBV7-2 and TRBJ1-2; D gene ambiguous. The V end lost 4 bases, the J end lost 2 bases, and 17 bases lay between the germline ends. The CDR3 is 16 residues long. Germline-derived CDR1 and CDR2 are SGHTA and FQGNSA. The CDR3 coding sequence is TGTGCCAGCAGCTACGTGTCAGGTGTGGTAAACTATGGCTACACCTTC. It specifies CASSYVSGVVNYGYTF.

V is TRBV28 and J is TRBJ2-1, with 11 bases lining up with TRBD2. Germline trimming cut 0 bases from V and 7 bases from J; bases unmatched to any gene: 5. The CDR3 runs 16 residues. CDR1 and CDR2 from the germline V gene are MDHEN and SYDVKM. This CDR3 reads CASSLWLAGGRNEQFF. The CDR3 DNA reads as TGTGCCAGCAGTTTATGGCTAGCGGGGGGAAGGAATGAGCAGTTCTTC.

As to this clone: This sample also contains other DNA sequences that code for the same CDR3. This sequence joins TRBV20-1 and TRBJ2-1; 8 bases are shared with TRBD1. Germline V gene data show CDR1 as DFQATT and CDR2 as SNEGSKA (reference sequence). The CDR3 loop spans 11 amino acids. J gave up 7 bases and V 6 bases, and 2 bases lay outside the gene matches. This CDR3 reads CSATGGNEQFF. CDR3 nucleotide sequence: TGCAGTGCCACAGGGGGTAATGAGCAGTTCTTC.

J is TRBJ2-7 and V is TRBV7-9; possible D gene TRBD2, 5 bases. V dropped 1 base and J dropped 3 bases, with 10 bases sitting between them. Germline V gene sequence: CDR1 SEHNR, CDR2 FQNEAQ (reference sequence). The CDR3 extends over 14 amino acids. The CDR3 here is CASSLGSGSYEQYF. CDR3 bases: TGTGCCAGCAGCTTAGGGTCGGGGAGCTACGAGCAGTACTTC.

This sequence joins TRBV3-1 (or the pseudogene TRBV3-2) and TRBJ1-2, with TRBD1 identical over 9 bases. The CDR3 totals 13 residues. Germline assignment: CDR1 LGHDT and CDR2 YNNKEL (reference sequence). V dropped 6 bases and J dropped 6; count of bases not matched to a gene: 5. The CDR3 loop reads CASRAGQGNGYTF. CDR3 sequence (DNA): TGTGCCAGCAGGGCGGGACAGGGAAATGGCTACACCTTC.

V is TRBV10-3 and J is TRBJ1-1, with a weak D call TRBD1 (6 bases). The CDR3 is 15 residues long. The V end was cut by 6 bases, the J end by 1 base, with 15 bases between. Germline assignment: CDR1 ENHRY and CDR2 SYGVKD. CDR3 DNA sequence: TGTGCCATCAGGACCCCCGGGACAAAGAACACTGAAGCTTTCTTT. Translated: CAIRTPGTKNTEAFF.

The gene calls are TRBV21-1 and TRBJ1-5; the table calls TRBD1, which could not be checked here. TRBV21-1 constitutes a pseudogene. CDR3 size: 18 residues. The CDR3 reads CASSRPGTAFLSNQPQHF. The CDR3 nucleotides read TGTGCCAGCAGCCGACCTGGGACAGCGTTTTTGAGCAATCAGCCCCAGCATTTT.

In this sample, this clone turned up once. The chain joins TRBV7-9 to TRBJ2-1, with D maybe TRBD2 (5 bases). Germline V gene lookup returns CDR1 SEHNR and CDR2 FQNEAQ (reference sequence). This CDR3 is built from 15 residues. V lost 1 base to trimming and J lost 4 bases, with 11 bases between them. CDR3 in amino acids: CASSLGWGAYNEQFF. CDR3 nucleotide sequence: TGTGCCAGCAGCTTAGGCTGGGGAGCGTACAATGAGCAGTTCTTC.

The chain has TRBV28 and TRBJ1-2; TRBD1 might be the D (5 bases). The CDR3 contains 16 residues. V lost 7 bases and J 0 bases, leaving 18 bases between the germline ends. Germline V gene sequence: CDR1 MDHEN, CDR2 SYDVKM. CDR3 DNA: TGTGCCAGCACCTTAACCGGTAAGGGGCCTAACTATGGCTACACCTTC. It encodes CASTLTGKGPNYGYTF.

The chain recombines TRBV18 with TRBJ2-7; 10 bases line up with TRBD2. The CDR3 sequence is 15 residues long. The germline gives CDR1 KGHSH, CDR2 LQKENI. After removal of 5 bases from V and 3 bases from J, the junction contained 7 bases not matched to a gene. The CDR3: CASSSGTSVLYEQYF. The CDR3 DNA follows: TGTGCCAGCTCATCCGGGACTAGCGTACTCTACGAGCAGTACTTC.

DNA for the CDR3: TGTGCCAGCAGCGTAGTGGGGCTGGGCACTGAAGCTTTCTTT. It is translated as CASSVVGLGTEAFF. The rearrangement links TRBV9 to TRBJ1-1; D perhaps matches TRBD1 (5 bases). This CDR3 has 14 residues. Germline V gene lookup returns CDR1 SGDLS and CDR2 YYNGEE. Trimming removed 0 bases at V and 4 bases at J, with 10 bases between.

This clone was picked up a small number of times. This chain joins TRBV3-1 (or the pseudogene TRBV3-2) and TRBJ2-3; 9 bases map to TRBD2. Germline V gives CDR1 LGHDT, CDR2 YNNKEL (reference sequence). Trimming removed 2 bases from V and 1 base from J; junction bases left unmatched: 4. The CDR3 extends over 16 amino acids. In nucleotides, the CDR3 is TGTGCCAGCAGCCAATCGGCGGGAGGGGGCACAGATACGCAGTATTTT. Its translation: CASSQSAGGGTDTQYF.

The chain carries TRBV19 and TRBJ1-2; TRBD1 is a possible D gene (6 bases). V was pared by 3 bases and J by 2 bases, with 19 bases between. Germline values: CDR1 LNHDA, CDR2 SQIVND (reference sequence). This CDR3 comprises 17 residues. The DNA for the CDR3 is TGTGCCAGTAGTATCCGTACCGGGGGGCAGTTAAACTATGGCTACACCTTC. This gives the protein CASSIRTGGQLNYGYTF.

This clone came up a few times. This sequence joins TRBV19 and TRBJ2-2; D ambiguous. The CDR3 runs to 14 residues. Germline assignment: CDR1 LNHDA and CDR2 SQIVND (reference sequence). V lost 6 bases to trimming and J lost 2 bases, with 10 bases between them. Here the CDR3 reads CASSSTSNTGELFF. Here the CDR3 DNA reads TGTGCCAGTAGCTCGACAAGTAACACCGGGGAGCTGTTTTTT.

This rearrangement joins TRBV5-4 to TRBJ2-3, with 10 positions matching TRBD1. Trimming at V came to 0 bases and at J to 4 bases, leaving 5 bases not matched to a gene. The CDR3 runs 16 residues. Germline V gene data show CDR1 as SGHNT and CDR2 as YYREEE (reference sequence). CDR3: CASSLGGQGIADTQYF. CDR3 in DNA: TGTGCCAGCAGCTTGGGGGGACAGGGGATTGCAGATACGCAGTATTTT.